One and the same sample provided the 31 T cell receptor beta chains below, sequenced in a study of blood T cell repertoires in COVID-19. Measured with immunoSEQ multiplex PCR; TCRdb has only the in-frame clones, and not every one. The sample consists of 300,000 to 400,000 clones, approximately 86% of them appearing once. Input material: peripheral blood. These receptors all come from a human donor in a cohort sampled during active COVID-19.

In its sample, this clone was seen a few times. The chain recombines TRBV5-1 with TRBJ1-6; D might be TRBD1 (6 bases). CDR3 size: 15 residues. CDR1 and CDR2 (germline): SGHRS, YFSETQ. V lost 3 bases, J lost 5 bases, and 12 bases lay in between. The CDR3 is CASSSGQFNNSPLHF. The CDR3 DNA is TGCGCCAGCAGCTCAGGACAGTTTAATAATTCACCCCTCCACTTT.

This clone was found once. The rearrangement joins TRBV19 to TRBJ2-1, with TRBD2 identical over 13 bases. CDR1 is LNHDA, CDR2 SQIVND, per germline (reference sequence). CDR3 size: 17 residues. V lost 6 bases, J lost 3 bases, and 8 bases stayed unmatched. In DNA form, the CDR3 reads TGTGCCAGTAGCTTGGGACTAGCGGGACCCCGCTACAATGAGCAGTTCTTC. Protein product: CASSLGLAGPRYNEQFF.

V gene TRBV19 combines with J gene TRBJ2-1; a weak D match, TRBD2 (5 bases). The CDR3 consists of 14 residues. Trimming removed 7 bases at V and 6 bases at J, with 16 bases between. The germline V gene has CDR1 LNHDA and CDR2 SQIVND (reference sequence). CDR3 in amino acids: CASIGGPGPNEQFF. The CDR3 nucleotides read TGTGCCAGTATAGGAGGCCCCGGGCCCAATGAGCAGTTCTTC.

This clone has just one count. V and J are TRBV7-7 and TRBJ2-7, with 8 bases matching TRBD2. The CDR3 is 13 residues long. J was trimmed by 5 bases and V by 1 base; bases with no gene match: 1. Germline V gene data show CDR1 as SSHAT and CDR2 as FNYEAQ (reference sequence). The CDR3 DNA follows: TGTGCCAGCAGCTTAGAAGCGGGAGACGAGCAGTACTTC. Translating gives CASSLEAGDEQYF. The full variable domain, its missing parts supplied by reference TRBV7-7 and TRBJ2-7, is GAGVSQSPRYKVTKRGQDVTLRCDPISSHATLYWYQQALGQGPEFLTYFNYEAQPDKSGLPSDRFSAERPEGSISTLTIQRTEQRDSAMYRCASSLEAGDEQYFGPGTRLTVT.

The CDR3 reads CATSRAAGSGNTIYF. In DNA, the CDR3 is TGTGCCACCAGCAGAGCGGCAGGGTCCGGAAACACCATATATTTT. The gene calls are TRBV15 and TRBJ1-3; D is possibly TRBD1 (5 bases). Trimming removed 1 base from V and 4 bases from J, with 11 bases in between. The CDR3 consists of 15 residues. CDR1 and CDR2 from the germline V gene are LNHNV and YYDKDF (reference sequence).

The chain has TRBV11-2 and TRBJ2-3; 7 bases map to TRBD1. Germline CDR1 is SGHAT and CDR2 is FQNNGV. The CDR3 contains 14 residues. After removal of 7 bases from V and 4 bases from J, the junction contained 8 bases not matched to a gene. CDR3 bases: TGTGCCAGCAACAGGGGTCGAACCTCAGATACGCAGTATTTT. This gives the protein CASNRGRTSDTQYF. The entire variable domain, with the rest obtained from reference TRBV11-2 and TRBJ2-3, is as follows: EAGVAQSPRYKIIEKRQSVAFWCNPISGHATLYWYQQILGQGPKLLIQFQNNGVVDDSQLPKDRFSAERLKGVDSTLKIQPAKLEDSAVYLCASNRGRTSDTQYFGPGTRLTVL.

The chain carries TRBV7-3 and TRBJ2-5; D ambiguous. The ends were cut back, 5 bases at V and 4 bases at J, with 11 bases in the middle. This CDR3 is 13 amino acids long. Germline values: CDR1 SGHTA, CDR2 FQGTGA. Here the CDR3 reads CASSPKPGETQYF. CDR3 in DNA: TGTGCCAGCAGCCCCAAACCGGGAGAGACCCAGTACTTC.

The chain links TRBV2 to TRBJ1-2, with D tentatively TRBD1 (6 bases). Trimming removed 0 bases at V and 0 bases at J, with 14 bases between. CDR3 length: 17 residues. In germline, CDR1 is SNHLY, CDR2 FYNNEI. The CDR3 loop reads CASSEAWLRGANYGYTF. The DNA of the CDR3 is TGTGCCAGCAGTGAAGCTTGGCTCAGGGGAGCTAACTATGGCTACACCTTC.

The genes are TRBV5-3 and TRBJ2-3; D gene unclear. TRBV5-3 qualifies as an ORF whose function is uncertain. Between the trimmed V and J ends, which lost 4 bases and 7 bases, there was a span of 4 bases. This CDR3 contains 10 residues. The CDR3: CARSVNTQYF. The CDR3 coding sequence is TGTGCCAGAAGCGTAAATACGCAGTATTTT.

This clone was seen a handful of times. The CDR3 loop reads CSAQGSGELFF. The CDR3, as DNA: TGCAGCGCTCAGGGTTCCGGGGAGCTGTTTTTT. The gene calls are TRBV29-1 and TRBJ2-2; D might be TRBD1 (5 bases). Germline V CDR1 and CDR2: SQVTM, ANQGSEA. CDR3 length: 11 residues. Trimming pared 7 bases from V and 6 bases from J, leaving 9 bases between.

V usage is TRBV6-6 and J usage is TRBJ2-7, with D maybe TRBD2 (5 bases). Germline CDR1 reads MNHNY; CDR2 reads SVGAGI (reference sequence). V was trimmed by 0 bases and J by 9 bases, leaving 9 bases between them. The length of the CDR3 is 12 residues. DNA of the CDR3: TGTGCCAGCAGTTACTCGGAGGTGGGGCAGTACTTC. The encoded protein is CASSYSEVGQYF.

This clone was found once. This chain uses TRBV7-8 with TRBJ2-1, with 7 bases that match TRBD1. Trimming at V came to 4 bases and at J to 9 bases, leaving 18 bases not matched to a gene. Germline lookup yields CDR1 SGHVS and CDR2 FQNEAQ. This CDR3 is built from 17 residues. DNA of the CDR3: TGTGCCAGCAGCTCCCCCTCGGGACAGCTGCAAAGGGGTGAGCAGTTCTTC. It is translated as CASSSPSGQLQRGEQFF.

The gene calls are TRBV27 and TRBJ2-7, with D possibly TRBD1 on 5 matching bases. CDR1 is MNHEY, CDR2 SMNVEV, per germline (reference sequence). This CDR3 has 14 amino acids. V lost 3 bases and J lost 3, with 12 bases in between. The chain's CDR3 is CASSLWKGDYEQYF. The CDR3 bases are TGTGCCAGCAGTTTGTGGAAAGGGGACTACGAGCAGTACTTC.

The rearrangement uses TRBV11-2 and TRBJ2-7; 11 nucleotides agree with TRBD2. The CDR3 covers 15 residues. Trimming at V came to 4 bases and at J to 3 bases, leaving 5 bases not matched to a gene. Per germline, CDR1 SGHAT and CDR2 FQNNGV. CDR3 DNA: TGTGCCAGCAGCTCGAGGACTAGCGGGCTCTACGAGCAGTACTTC. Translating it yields CASSSRTSGLYEQYF.

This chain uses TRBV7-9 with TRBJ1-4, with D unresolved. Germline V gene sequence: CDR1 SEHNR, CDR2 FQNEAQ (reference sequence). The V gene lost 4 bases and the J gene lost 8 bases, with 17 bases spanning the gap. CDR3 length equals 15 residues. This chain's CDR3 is CASSSYRSAGEKLFF. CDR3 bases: TGTGCCAGCAGCTCTTACAGATCCGCGGGCGAAAAACTGTTTTTT.

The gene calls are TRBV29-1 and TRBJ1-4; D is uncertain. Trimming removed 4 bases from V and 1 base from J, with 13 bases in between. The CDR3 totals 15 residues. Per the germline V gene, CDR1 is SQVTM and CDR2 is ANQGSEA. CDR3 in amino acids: CSVARGELTNEKLFF. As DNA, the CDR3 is TGCAGCGTTGCCAGAGGAGAGTTAACTAATGAAAAACTGTTTTTT.

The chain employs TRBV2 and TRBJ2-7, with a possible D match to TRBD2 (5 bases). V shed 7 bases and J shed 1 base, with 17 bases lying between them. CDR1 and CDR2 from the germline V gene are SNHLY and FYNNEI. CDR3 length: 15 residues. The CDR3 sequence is CASTSPGKGSYEQYF. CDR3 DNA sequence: TGTGCCAGCACCAGTCCGGGGAAAGGGTCCTACGAGCAGTACTTC.

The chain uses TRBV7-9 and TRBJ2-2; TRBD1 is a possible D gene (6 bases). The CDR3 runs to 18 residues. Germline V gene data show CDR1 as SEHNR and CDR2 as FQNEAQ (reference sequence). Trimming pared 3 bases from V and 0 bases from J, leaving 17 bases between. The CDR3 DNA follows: TGTGCCAGCAGCTTCGTAGGACAGAGCCTCACGAACACCGGGGAGCTGTTTTTT. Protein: CASSFVGQSLTNTGELFF.

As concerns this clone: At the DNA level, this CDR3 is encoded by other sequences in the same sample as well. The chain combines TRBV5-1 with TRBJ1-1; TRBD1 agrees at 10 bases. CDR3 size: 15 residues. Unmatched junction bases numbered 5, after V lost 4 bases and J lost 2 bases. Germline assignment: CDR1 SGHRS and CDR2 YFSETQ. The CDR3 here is CASSLGQGDNTEAFF. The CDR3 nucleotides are TGCGCCAGCAGCCTCGGACAGGGGGATAACACTGAAGCTTTCTTT.

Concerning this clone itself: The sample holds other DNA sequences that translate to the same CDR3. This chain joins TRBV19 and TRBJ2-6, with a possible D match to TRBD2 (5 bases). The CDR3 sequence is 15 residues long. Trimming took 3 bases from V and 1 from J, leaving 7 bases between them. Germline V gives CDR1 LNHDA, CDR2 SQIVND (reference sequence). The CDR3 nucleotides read TGTGCCAGTAGTATCGGCGGGTCTGGGGCCAACGTCCTGACTTTC. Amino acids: CASSIGGSGANVLTF.

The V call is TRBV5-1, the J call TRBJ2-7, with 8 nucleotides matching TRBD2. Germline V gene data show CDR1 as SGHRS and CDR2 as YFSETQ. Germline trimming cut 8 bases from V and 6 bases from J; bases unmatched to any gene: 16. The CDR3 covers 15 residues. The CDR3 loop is CASSLVAGISSEQYF. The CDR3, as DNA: TGCGCCAGTTCCTTAGTAGCGGGAATTTCGTCCGAGCAGTACTTC.

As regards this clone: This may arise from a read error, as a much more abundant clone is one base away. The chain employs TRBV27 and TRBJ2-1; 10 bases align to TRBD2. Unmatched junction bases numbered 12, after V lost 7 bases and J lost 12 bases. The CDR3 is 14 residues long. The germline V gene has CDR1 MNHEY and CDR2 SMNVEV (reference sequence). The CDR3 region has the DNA TGTGCCAGCAATCGCCTAGCGGGAGTCGGTGGGCAGTTCTTC. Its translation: CASNRLAGVGGQFF.

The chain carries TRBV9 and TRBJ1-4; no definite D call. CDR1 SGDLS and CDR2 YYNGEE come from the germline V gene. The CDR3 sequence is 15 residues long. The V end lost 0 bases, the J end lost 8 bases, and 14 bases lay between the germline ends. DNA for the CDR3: TGTGCCAGCAGCGTAGGGCCCGGGAACGGCGAAAAACTGTTTTTT. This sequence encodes CASSVGPGNGEKLFF.

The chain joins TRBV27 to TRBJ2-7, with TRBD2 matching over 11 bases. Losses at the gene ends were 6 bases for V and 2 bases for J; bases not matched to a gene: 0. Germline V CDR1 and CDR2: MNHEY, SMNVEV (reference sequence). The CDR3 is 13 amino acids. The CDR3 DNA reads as TGTGCCAGCAGGACTAGCGGGACCTACGAGCAGTACTTC. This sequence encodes CASRTSGTYEQYF.

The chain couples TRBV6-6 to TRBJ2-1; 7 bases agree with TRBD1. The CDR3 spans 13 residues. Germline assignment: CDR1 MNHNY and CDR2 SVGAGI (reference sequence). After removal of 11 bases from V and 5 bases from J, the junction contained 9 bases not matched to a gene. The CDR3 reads CAGSRQGNNEQFF. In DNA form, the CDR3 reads TGTGCCGGCTCTCGACAGGGAAACAATGAGCAGTTCTTC.

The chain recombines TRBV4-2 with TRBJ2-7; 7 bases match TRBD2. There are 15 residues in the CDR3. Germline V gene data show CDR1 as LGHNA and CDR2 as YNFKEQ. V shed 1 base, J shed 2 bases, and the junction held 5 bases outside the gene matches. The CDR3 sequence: CASSQAFGTTYEQYF. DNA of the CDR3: TGTGCCAGCAGCCAAGCCTTCGGGACTACCTACGAGCAGTACTTC.

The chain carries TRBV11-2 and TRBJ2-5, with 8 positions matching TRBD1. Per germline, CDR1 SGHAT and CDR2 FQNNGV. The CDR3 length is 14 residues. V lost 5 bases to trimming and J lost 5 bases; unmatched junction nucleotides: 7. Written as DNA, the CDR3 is TGTGCCAGCAGCCGGAGCAGGACAGGGGAGACCCAGTACTTC. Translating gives CASSRSRTGETQYF.

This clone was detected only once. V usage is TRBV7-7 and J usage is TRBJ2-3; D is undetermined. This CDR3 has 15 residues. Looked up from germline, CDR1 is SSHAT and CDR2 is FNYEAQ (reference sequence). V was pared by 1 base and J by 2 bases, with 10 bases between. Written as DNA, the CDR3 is TGTGCCAGCAGCTTAGGGGCAGAGTCCACAGATACGCAGTATTTT. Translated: CASSLGAESTDTQYF.

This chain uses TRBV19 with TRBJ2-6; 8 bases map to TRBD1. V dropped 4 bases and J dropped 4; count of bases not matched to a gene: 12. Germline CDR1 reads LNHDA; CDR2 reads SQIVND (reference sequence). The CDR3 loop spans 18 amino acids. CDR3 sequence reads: CASSSRTGPHLGANVLTF. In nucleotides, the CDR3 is TGTGCCAGTAGTAGCCGGACAGGGCCCCATCTGGGGGCCAACGTCCTGACTTTC.

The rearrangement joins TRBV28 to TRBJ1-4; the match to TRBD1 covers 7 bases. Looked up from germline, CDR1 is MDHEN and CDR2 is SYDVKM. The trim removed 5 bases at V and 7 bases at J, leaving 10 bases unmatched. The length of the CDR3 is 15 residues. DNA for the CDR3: TGTGCCAGCAGTCGCCTACAGGGGCGGCGTGAAAAACTGTTTTTT. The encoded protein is CASSRLQGRREKLFF. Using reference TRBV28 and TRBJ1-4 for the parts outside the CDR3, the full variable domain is DVKVTQSSRYLVKRTGEKVFLECVQDMDHENMFWYRQDPGLGLRLIYFSYDVKMKEKGDIPEGYSVSREKKERFSLILESASTNQTSMYLCASSRLQGRREKLFFGSGTQLSVL.

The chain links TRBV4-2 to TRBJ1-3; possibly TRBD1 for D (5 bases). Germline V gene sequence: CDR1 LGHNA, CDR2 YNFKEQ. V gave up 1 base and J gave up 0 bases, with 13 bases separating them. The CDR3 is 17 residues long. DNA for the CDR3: TGTGCCAGCAGCCAAGTGTGGTACCAGGGCTCTGGAAACACCATATATTTT. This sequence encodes CASSQVWYQGSGNTIYF.